This TCR beta chain was recorded in a study of blood T cell repertoires in COVID-19. Study overall: Samples came from the United States, Italy and Spain, spanning acute and convalescent COVID-19.

V gave up 6 bases and J gave up 4 bases, with 13 bases separating them. The V gene's germline CDR1 is MNHNY and CDR2 SVGAGI (reference sequence). The CDR3 spans 14 residues. TCRdb's table, derived via immunoSEQ multiplex PCR, lists solely in-frame clones and lacks some. Of approximately 240,000 clones listed, around 82% are singletons. This chain links TRBV6-6 with TRBJ1-5; a weak D match, TRBD1 (6 bases). This clonotype was obtained from a woman in her sixties or seventies with acute or convalescent COVID-19. Sequences were obtained from peripheral blood. The CDR3 coding sequence is TGTGCCAGCAGGCCGTCAGGACAGAATCAGCCCCAGCATTTT. Translating gives CASRPSGQNQPQHF.